This is a list of T cell receptor beta chains from one sample in a study of response to subunit inactivated influenza vaccine. TCRdb called the RT-PCR reads again in MiXCR, with one record for every CDR3 protein. There are hundreds of thousands of distinct CDR3 sequences in the sample; approximately 15% occur only once, and less than 9% lies in the top ten. Sequences were derived from PBMCs from blood, sampled 14 to 15 days before vaccination. These receptors all stem from a man in his fifties or sixties who received an inactivated influenza vaccine. The CDR3 runs from the conserved cysteine through the conserved F or W. Each record gives: clone size, J gene, V gene, CDR3 protein. Clone size is not always given. Where it is, it says once, few, many or a class for expanded clones.

>-|TRBJ2-7|TRBV29-1
CSVDGEGFEQYF
>few|TRBJ1-4|TRBV4-2
CASSQDTGWINEKLFF
>many|TRBJ1-6|TRBV7-9
CASSLGGVSYNSPLHF
>-|TRBJ1-3|TRBV7-3
CASSLSARNTIYF
>few|TRBJ2-7|TRBV18
CASSPYSVGEQYF
>few|TRBJ2-5|TRBV6-2/TRBV6-3
CASSPPGVAGETQYF
>-|TRBJ1-6|TRBV6-2/TRBV6-3
CASSYSTHLWSSYNSPLHF
>-|TRBJ2-6|TRBV5-6
CASSLVGTGSGANVLTF
>-|TRBJ2-1|TRBV11-2
CASSPKWLAAEQFF
>-|TRBJ2-1|TRBV20-1
CSAGGAMGEQFF
>-|TRBJ2-2|TRBV5-1
CASSLSGTPGTGELFF
>few|TRBJ2-1|TRBV2
CASRGGRDYRSYNEQFF
>few|TRBJ2-2|TRBV3-1
CASSQDRLPRNTGELFF
>few|TRBJ2-2|TRBV6-5
CASSYTGKTGELFF
>-|TRBJ2-1|TRBV6-1
CASNRLSSGINEQFF
>-|TRBJ1-6|TRBV7-2
CASTIERQENNSPLHF
>-|TRBJ2-1|TRBV5-1
CASSLGSSGVRGEQFF
>-|TRBJ2-2|TRBV7-2
CASSFGQGATGELFF
>many|TRBJ2-1|TRBV28
CASSLNAYNEQFF
>few|TRBJ2-3|TRBV30
CAWSIELASPHTQYF
>-|TRBJ2-2|TRBV11-1
CASRSTFLAGGQISGELFF
>few|TRBJ2-5|TRBV10-3
CATGYRVQETQYF
>few|TRBJ2-5|TRBV20-1
CSAGRWENGETQYF
>-|TRBJ1-2|TRBV20-1
CSARALDRGPPNYGYTF
>many|TRBJ2-1|TRBV29-1
CSPWDGRGNEQFF